The table lists the clone carrying this T cell receptor (beta chain) with many counts. The antigen remains undetermined. Germline V gives CDR1 SGHRS, CDR2 YFSETQ. This CDR3 is 17 amino acids long. Trimming removed 4 bases from V and 4 bases from J; junction bases left unmatched: 10. The data were obtained in a study of regulatory T cells in long-lasting Graves disease. Library construction for TCR beta used iRepertoire HTBI primers and Arm-PCR of CDR3 regions. TCRdb redid the calling of the multiplex PCR reads with MiXCR, one entry per CDR3 protein. In the table there are 400,000 to 450,000 distinct CDR3 sequences, roughly 15% of which are singletons. As for time point: newly diagnosed GD, antithyroid drugs for less than 3 months. The TCR library was prepared using RNA isolated from PBMCs. Overall study results and limits: Peripheral blood, not thyroid tissue, was the sole material studied.

This same sample was also taken into another study, of T cells in Graves' hyperthyroidism and ophthalmopathy. From that study: Diagnostic decisions used clinical symptoms, serum thyroxine and TRAb, thyroid ultrasound and orbital computed tomography. Within blood appeared most thyroid clonotypes that had expanded above 0.001.

This TCR was recovered from a woman aged 25 to 39 with Graves disease. The sample was peripheral blood mononuclear cells (PBMCs), taken at new diagnosis, from a patient treated with antithyroid drugs. The chain carries TRBV5-1 and TRBJ2-1; 11 bases agree with TRBD2. The CDR3 DNA reads as TGCGCCAGCAGCCAACTAGGGACTAGCGGACCTTACAATGAGCAGTTCTTC. It encodes CASSQLGTSGPYNEQFF.